Each of the 23 T cell receptor beta chains below was sequenced from the same sample in a study of T cell responses to AZD1222 COVID-19 vaccine. Here immunoSEQ multiplex PCR was the method, and the copy in TCRdb shows in-frame clones only, minus some. The sample holds around 120,000 clones; 85% to 90% are singletons and the top ten take less than 30%. The sample consisted of peripheral blood, taken on day 0 of AZD1222 vaccination. Receptors were obtained from an adult in good health.

This clone came up once. The chain carries TRBV2 and TRBJ1-5, with D perhaps TRBD1 (6 bases). In germline, CDR1 is SNHLY, CDR2 FYNNEI. V was shortened by 3 bases and J by 2 bases, with 8 bases between the two germline ends. The CDR3 totals 14 residues. The DNA for the CDR3 is TGTGCCAGCAGTGACGGGGGCGGCAATCAGCCCCAGCATTTT. Translated, it gives CASSDGGGNQPQHF. Full variable domain (rest looked up from reference TRBV2 and TRBJ1-5): EPEVTQTPSHQVTQMGQEVILRCVPISNHLYFYWYRQILGQKVEFLVSFYNNEISEKSEIFDDQFSVERPDGSNFTLKIRSTKLEDSAMYFCASSDGGGNQPQHFGDGTRLSIL.

This clone is a singleton in its sample. The chain uses TRBV6-5 and TRBJ2-3; 8 nucleotides agree with TRBD2. From germline, CDR1 is MNHEY and CDR2 SVGAGI. The CDR3 spans 14 residues. V was pared by 2 bases and J by 4 bases, with 2 bases of the junction left unmatched. The CDR3: CASSYRGGPDTQYF. For the CDR3, the DNA is TGTGCCAGCAGTTACCGGGGGGGCCCAGATACGCAGTATTTT.

The chain has TRBV28 and TRBJ2-7, with a possible D match to TRBD2 (5 bases). The ends were cut back, 2 bases at V and 3 bases at J, with 5 bases in the middle. Germline-derived CDR1 and CDR2 are MDHEN and SYDVKM. This CDR3 spans 12 amino acids. The CDR3: CASSLEGYEQYF. The CDR3 DNA is TGTGCCAGCAGTTTAGAGGGCTACGAGCAGTACTTC.

This rearrangement joins TRBV4-3 to TRBJ1-2; 8 bases align to TRBD1. The CDR3 covers 18 residues. From germline, CDR1 is LGHNA and CDR2 YSLEER. Germline trimming cut 0 bases from V and 7 bases from J; bases unmatched to any gene: 16. DNA of the CDR3: TGCGCCAGCAGCCAAGATTCGATGTACGTGCAGGGGGCGGGTGGCTACACCTTC. It specifies CASSQDSMYVQGAGGYTF.

The V gene is TRBV7-8, the J gene TRBJ1-3; TRBD1 matches 7 bases. Germline assignment: CDR1 SGHVS and CDR2 FQNEAQ. V lost 2 bases and J lost 1; bases outside the gene matches: 2. The CDR3 is 15 amino acids. DNA for the CDR3: TGTGCCAGCAGCTTAACAGGGGTTTCTGGAAACACCATATATTTT. It yields the protein CASSLTGVSGNTIYF.

This chain joins TRBV19 and TRBJ1-2; D might be TRBD1 (5 bases). Germline assignment: CDR1 LNHDA and CDR2 SQIVND (reference sequence). The CDR3 is 14 amino acids. Trimming stripped 1 base from V and 4 bases from J, with 10 bases between. CDR3 sequence: CASSIAGSSYGYTF. CDR3 bases: TGTGCCAGTAGTATAGCAGGGTCGAGCTATGGCTACACCTTC.

The chain employs TRBV3-1 (or the pseudogene TRBV3-2) and TRBJ2-7; D may be TRBD1 or TRBD2 (5 bases each). CDR1 is LGHDT and CDR2 is YNNKEL in the germline V gene (reference sequence). The germline V and J ends were trimmed by 0 bases and 2 bases, with 11 bases remaining between them. This CDR3 has 15 amino acids. CDR3 nucleotide sequence: TGTGCCAGCAGCCAAGAACCGGGGCTCCCCTACGAGCAGTACTTC. This encodes CASSQEPGLPYEQYF.

The genes are TRBV30 and TRBJ2-6, with unresolved D. Germline V gives CDR1 GTSNPN, CDR2 SVGIG (reference sequence). V dropped 2 bases and J dropped 3 bases, with 8 bases sitting between them. The CDR3 spans 14 residues. This CDR3 reads CAWSSGFGANVLTF. CDR3 in DNA: TGTGCCTGGAGTTCAGGCTTTGGGGCCAACGTCCTGACTTTC.

The chain employs TRBV7-3 and TRBJ2-5; 9 nucleotides line up with TRBD2. Trimming at V came to 2 bases and at J to 4 bases, leaving 8 bases not matched to a gene. The CDR3 consists of 16 residues. CDR1 SGHTA and CDR2 FQGTGA come from the germline V gene. The CDR3 loop is CASSLGPTSGRETQYF. In DNA, the CDR3 is TGTGCCAGCAGCTTAGGGCCGACTAGCGGCAGAGAGACCCAGTACTTC.

The chain combines TRBV5-1 with TRBJ1-2; D is unresolved. CDR3 size: 13 residues. Germline CDR1 is SGHRS and CDR2 is YFSETQ. With 3 bases removed from V and 4 bases from J, the gap between germline ends came to 10 bases. CDR3 DNA sequence: TGCGCCAGCAGCTCCGGACGGAGCTATGGCTACACCTTC. This translates into CASSSGRSYGYTF.

The V call is TRBV27, the J call TRBJ1-2; 9 bases are shared with TRBD1. The CDR3 sequence is 15 residues long. Germline CDR1 and CDR2: MNHEY and SMNVEV (reference sequence). J lost 7 bases, V lost 6 bases, and 12 bases had no gene match. The CDR3 nucleotides are TGTGCCAGCAGCTCTTTGGGGACAGGGCCGCGTGGCTACACCTTC. Its protein is CASSSLGTGPRGYTF.

The chain recombines TRBV9 with TRBJ2-2; D remains ambiguous. CDR3 length: 14 residues. CDR1 and CDR2 (germline): SGDLS, YYNGEE. The germline V and J ends were trimmed by 1 base and 3 bases, with 7 bases remaining between them. Written as DNA, the CDR3 is TGTGCCAGCAGCGTAAAGTTGGACACCGGGGAGCTGTTTTTT. Translated: CASSVKLDTGELFF.

The J gene is TRBJ2-2, the V gene TRBV5-1; D is perhaps TRBD1 (7 bases). The V gene lost 4 bases and the J gene lost 7 bases, with 14 bases spanning the gap. CDR3 length: 14 amino acids. Germline lookup yields CDR1 SGHRS and CDR2 YFSETQ. The CDR3 is CASSQAGGIGELFF. CDR3 sequence (DNA): TGCGCCAGCAGCCAGGCAGGGGGGATCGGGGAGCTGTTTTTT.

The chain links TRBV4-2 to TRBJ1-1; 7 bases agree with TRBD1. The CDR3 sequence is 16 residues long. Germline assignment: CDR1 LGHNA and CDR2 YNFKEQ. The junction had 9 bases not matched to a gene; V was cut back by 0 bases and J by 5 bases. The CDR3 DNA reads as TGTGCCAGCAGCCAAGACCCGACAGGGATGAGAACTGAAGCTTTCTTT. It encodes CASSQDPTGMRTEAFF.

This chain uses TRBV7-2 with TRBJ2-1; maybe TRBD2 (6 bases). The V end lost 6 bases, the J end lost 4 bases, and 13 bases lay between the germline ends. CDR1 and CDR2 from the germline V gene are SGHTA and FQGNSA. The CDR3 contains 14 residues. CDR3 residues: CASSFLSGYNEQFF. The CDR3 coding sequence is TGTGCCAGCAGTTTCCTGAGCGGGTACAATGAGCAGTTCTTC.

This clone was counted at least ten times. V gene TRBV6-5 combines with J gene TRBJ1-6, with 7 bases identical to TRBD1. Germline V gene data show CDR1 as MNHEY and CDR2 as SVGAGI. Trimming cost V 0 bases and J 8 bases; bases outside gene matches: 4. The CDR3 contains 15 residues. The CDR3 loop is CASSYSGTVDSPLHF. CDR3 DNA sequence: TGTGCCAGCAGTTACTCGGGGACAGTGGATTCACCCCTCCACTTT.

The J gene is TRBJ2-1, the V gene TRBV29-1; possibly TRBD2 for D (5 bases). Germline V gives CDR1 SQVTM, CDR2 ANQGSEA. The ends were cut back, 5 bases at V and 8 bases at J, with 19 bases in the middle. The CDR3 runs to 14 residues. As DNA, the CDR3 is TGCAGCGTTCTTATAGCGAGCCATGGGGATGAGCAGTTCTTC. Its protein is CSVLIASHGDEQFF.

V usage is TRBV5-6 and J usage is TRBJ2-7, with 8 bases identical to TRBD1. Germline lookup yields CDR1 SGHDT and CDR2 YYEEEE. J gave up 4 bases and V 4 bases, and 4 bases lay outside the gene matches. This CDR3 spans 13 amino acids. The CDR3 here is CASSQQGAYEQYF. In nucleotides, the CDR3 is TGTGCCAGCAGCCAGCAGGGGGCTTACGAGCAGTACTTC.

The gene calls are TRBV18 and TRBJ2-1; D is unclear. CDR3 length: 13 residues. Germline CDR1 is KGHSH and CDR2 is LQKENI. V dropped 3 bases and J dropped 8 bases, with 11 bases sitting between them. The CDR3 reads CASSPDSSYEQFF. The CDR3 DNA is TGTGCCAGCTCACCCGACTCAAGCTATGAGCAGTTCTTC.

J is TRBJ1-4 and V is TRBV7-8; D might be TRBD1 (6 bases). The V and J ends lost 5 bases and 3 bases respectively, with 13 bases between them. The germline CDR1 and CDR2 sequences are SGHVS and FQNEAQ. This CDR3 is built from 15 residues. The CDR3 DNA follows: TGTGCCAGCAGCCCGACTAGGGGGGCTAATGAAAAACTGTTTTTT. Translation gives CASSPTRGANEKLFF.

This chain connects TRBV9 to TRBJ2-6, with D unresolved. Trimming left V 0 bases short and J 2 bases short, with 9 bases between. CDR3 length: 16 residues. Germline lookup yields CDR1 SGDLS and CDR2 YYNGEE. The CDR3 coding sequence is TGTGCCAGCAGCGTAGTCTCTGATCCTGGGGCCAACGTCCTGACTTTC. It codes for CASSVVSDPGANVLTF.

This chain connects TRBV11-2 to TRBJ1-3; the D is unclear. V lost 5 bases and J lost 0, with 17 bases in between. CDR1 is SGHAT, CDR2 FQNNGV, per germline. The CDR3 runs 17 residues. The CDR3 nucleotides read TGTGCCAGCAGCGGGCAGGACTCTTTCAGCTCTGGAAACACCATATATTTT. Its protein is CASSGQDSFSSGNTIYF.

The chain is built from TRBV11-2 and TRBJ1-6, with D tentatively TRBD1 (5 bases). Germline V gene data show CDR1 as SGHAT and CDR2 as FQNNGV. Trimming cost V 3 bases and J 0 bases, with 18 bases left between them. The CDR3 has 19 amino acids. The CDR3 DNA reads as TGTGCCAGCAGCTTTCATAGCGGACTTGGGGCCTCCTATAATTCACCCCTCCACTTT. It codes for CASSFHSGLGASYNSPLHF.